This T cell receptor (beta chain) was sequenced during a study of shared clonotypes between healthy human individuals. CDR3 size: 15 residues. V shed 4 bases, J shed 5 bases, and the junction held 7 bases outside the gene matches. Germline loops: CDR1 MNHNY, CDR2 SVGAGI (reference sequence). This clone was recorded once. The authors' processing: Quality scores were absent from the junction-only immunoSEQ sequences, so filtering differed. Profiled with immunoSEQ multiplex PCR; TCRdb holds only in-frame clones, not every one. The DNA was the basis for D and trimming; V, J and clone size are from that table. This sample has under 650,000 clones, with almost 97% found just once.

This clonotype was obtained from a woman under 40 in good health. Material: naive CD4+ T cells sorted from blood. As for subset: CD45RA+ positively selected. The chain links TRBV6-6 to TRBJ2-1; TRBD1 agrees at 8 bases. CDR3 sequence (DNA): TGTGCCAGCAGTTTAATCCTGGACAGGGACAATGAGCAGTTCTTC. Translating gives CASSLILDRDNEQFF.